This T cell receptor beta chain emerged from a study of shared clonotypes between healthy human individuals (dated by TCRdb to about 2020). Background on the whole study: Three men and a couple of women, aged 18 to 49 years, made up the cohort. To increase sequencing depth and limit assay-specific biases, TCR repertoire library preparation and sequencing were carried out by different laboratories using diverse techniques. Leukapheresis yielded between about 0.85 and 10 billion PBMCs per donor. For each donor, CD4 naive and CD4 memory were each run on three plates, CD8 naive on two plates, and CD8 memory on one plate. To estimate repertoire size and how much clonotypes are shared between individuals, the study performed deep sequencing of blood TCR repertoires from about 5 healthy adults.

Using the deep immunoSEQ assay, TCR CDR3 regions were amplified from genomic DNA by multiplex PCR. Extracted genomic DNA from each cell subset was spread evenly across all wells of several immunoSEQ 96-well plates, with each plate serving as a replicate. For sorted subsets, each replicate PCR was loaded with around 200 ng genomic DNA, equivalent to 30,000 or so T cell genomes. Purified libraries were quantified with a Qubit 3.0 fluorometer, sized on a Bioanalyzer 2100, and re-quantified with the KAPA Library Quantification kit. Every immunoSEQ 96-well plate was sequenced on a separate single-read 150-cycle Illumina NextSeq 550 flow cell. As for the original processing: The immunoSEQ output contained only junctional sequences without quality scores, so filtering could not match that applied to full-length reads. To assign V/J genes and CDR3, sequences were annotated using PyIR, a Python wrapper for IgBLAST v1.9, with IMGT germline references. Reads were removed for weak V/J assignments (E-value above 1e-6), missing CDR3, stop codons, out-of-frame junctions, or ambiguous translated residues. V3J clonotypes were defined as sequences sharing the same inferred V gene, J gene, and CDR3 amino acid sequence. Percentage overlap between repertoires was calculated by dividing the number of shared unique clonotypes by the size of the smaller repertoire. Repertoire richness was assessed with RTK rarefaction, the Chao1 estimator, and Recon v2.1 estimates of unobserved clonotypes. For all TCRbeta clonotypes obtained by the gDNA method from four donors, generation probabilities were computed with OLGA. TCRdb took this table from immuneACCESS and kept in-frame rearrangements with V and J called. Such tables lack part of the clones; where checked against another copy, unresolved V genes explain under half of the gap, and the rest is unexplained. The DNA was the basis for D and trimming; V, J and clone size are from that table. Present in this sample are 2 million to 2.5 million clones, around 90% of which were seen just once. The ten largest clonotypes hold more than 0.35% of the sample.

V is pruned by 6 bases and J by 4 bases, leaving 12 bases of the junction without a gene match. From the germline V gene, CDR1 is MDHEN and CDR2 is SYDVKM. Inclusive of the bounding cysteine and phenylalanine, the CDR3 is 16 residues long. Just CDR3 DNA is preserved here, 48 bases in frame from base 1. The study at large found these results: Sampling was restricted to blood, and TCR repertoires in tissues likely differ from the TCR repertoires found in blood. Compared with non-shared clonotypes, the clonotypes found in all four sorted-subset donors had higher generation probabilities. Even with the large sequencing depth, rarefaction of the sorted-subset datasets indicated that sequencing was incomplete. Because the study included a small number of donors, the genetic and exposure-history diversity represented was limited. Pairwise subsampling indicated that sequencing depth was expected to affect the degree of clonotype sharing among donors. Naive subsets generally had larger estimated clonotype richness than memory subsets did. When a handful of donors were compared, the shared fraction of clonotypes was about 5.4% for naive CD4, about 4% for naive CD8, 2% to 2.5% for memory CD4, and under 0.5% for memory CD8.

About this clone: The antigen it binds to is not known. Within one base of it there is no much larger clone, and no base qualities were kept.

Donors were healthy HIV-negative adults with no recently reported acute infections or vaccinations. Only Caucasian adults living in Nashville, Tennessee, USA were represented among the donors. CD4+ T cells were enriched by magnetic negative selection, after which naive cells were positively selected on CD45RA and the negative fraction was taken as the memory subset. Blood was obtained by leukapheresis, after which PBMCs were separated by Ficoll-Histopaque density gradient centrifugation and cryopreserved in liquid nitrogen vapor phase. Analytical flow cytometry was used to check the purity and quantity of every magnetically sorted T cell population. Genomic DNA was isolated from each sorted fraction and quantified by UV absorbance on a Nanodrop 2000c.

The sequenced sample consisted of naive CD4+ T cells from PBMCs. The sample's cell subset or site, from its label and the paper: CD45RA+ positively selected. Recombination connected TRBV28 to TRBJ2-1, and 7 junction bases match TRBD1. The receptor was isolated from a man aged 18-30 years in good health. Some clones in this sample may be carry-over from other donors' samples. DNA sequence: TGTGCCAGCAGCCATAATCCGGGACAGCCTTACAATGAGCAGTTCTTC. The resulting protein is CASSHNPGQPYNEQFF.